Presented here are 7 T cell receptor beta chains from one specimen sequenced in a study of blood T cell repertoires in COVID-19. The protocol was immunoSEQ multiplex PCR, while the TCRdb copy is restricted to in-frame clones and leaves out a portion. The table has hundreds of thousands of clones, around 90% seen once. The sequenced sample was peripheral blood. The receptor source for this set is a man younger than 30 with COVID-19, enrolled during active disease.

As DNA, the CDR3 is TGTGCCAGCAGCCCTAGCACCGGGGAGCTGTTTTTT. As protein: CASSPSTGELFF. The chain couples TRBV5-6 to TRBJ2-2; no clear D. The CDR3 covers 12 residues. Trimming took 4 bases from V and 4 from J, leaving 5 bases between them. Looked up from germline, CDR1 is SGHDT and CDR2 is YYEEEE. Using reference TRBV5-6 and TRBJ2-2 for the parts outside the CDR3, the full variable domain is DAGVTQSPTHLIKTRGQQVTLRCSPKSGHDTVSWYQQALGQGPQFIFQYYEEEERQRGNFPDRFSGHQFPNYSSELNVNALLLGDSALYLCASSPSTGELFFGEGSRLTVL.

This clone was counted a single time. CDR3 nucleotides: TGTGCCAGCAAACTGGGACTAGCGGGAGATACGCAGTATTTT. It specifies CASKLGLAGDTQYF. The chain combines TRBV2 with TRBJ2-3; 12 bases match TRBD2. Losses at the gene ends were 7 bases for V and 5 bases for J; bases not matched to a gene: 4. CDR1 and CDR2 (germline): SNHLY, FYNNEI. The CDR3 consists of 14 residues.

J is TRBJ2-5 and V is TRBV10-3; 8 bases fit TRBD1. Germline CDR1 reads ENHRY; CDR2 reads SYGVKD. This CDR3 spans 14 amino acids. Trimming took 10 bases from V and 2 from J; bases not matched to a gene: 9. CDR3 sequence: CATSGGDRQETQYF. In DNA, the CDR3 is TGTGCCACCTCCGGAGGGGACAGGCAAGAGACCCAGTACTTC.

V usage is TRBV11-3 and J usage is TRBJ2-3, with TRBD2 as a possible D gene (5 bases). The V end was cut by 4 bases, the J end by 0 bases, with 23 bases between. The germline gives CDR1 SGHNT, CDR2 YENEEA. The CDR3 consists of 19 residues. The CDR3 protein is CASSSPTLTPAGSTDTQYF. The DNA for the CDR3 is TGTGCCAGCAGCTCGCCTACCTTGACCCCCGCGGGCAGCACAGATACGCAGTATTTT.

Of note for this clone: This specimen includes other DNA sequences encoding the same CDR3. V gene TRBV18 combines with J gene TRBJ2-7, with D hard to call. The germline V and J ends were trimmed by 3 bases and 0 bases, with 6 bases remaining between them. The CDR3 totals 13 residues. From germline, CDR1 is KGHSH and CDR2 LQKENI. The CDR3 spells CASSPASSYEQYF. CDR3 nucleotides: TGTGCCAGCTCACCTGCGAGCTCCTACGAGCAGTACTTC. Full variable domain (outside the CDR3, taken from reference TRBV18 and TRBJ2-7): NAGVMQNPRHLVRRRGQEARLRCSPMKGHSHVYWYRQLPEEGLKFMVYLQKENIIDESGMPKERFSAEFPKEGPSILRIQQVVRGDSAAYFCASSPASSYEQYFGPGTRLTVT.

The V and J genes are TRBV11-2 and TRBJ2-1, with 8 positions matching TRBD2. This CDR3 is built from 15 residues. V lost 9 bases and J lost 7; bases outside the gene matches: 14. CDR1 is SGHAT and CDR2 is FQNNGV in the germline V gene. The chain's CDR3 is CASGAREGMNNEQFF. The CDR3 nucleotides are TGTGCCAGTGGCGCCCGGGAGGGTATGAATAATGAGCAGTTCTTC. The full variable domain, in which reference TRBV11-2 and TRBJ2-1 provide the parts outside the CDR3, is EAGVAQSPRYKIIEKRQSVAFWCNPISGHATLYWYQQILGQGPKLLIQFQNNGVVDDSQLPKDRFSAERLKGVDSTLKIQPAKLEDSAVYLCASGAREGMNNEQFFGPGTRLTVL.

Note on this clone: The sample holds other DNA sequences that translate to the same CDR3. V usage is TRBV7-9 and J usage is TRBJ1-1; no clear D gene. This CDR3 has 11 amino acids. From germline, CDR1 is SEHNR and CDR2 FQNEAQ (reference sequence). Trimming removed 7 bases at V and 3 bases at J, with 6 bases between. CDR3: CASTRDTEAFF. The CDR3, as DNA: TGTGCCAGCACCCGGGACACTGAAGCTTTCTTT.